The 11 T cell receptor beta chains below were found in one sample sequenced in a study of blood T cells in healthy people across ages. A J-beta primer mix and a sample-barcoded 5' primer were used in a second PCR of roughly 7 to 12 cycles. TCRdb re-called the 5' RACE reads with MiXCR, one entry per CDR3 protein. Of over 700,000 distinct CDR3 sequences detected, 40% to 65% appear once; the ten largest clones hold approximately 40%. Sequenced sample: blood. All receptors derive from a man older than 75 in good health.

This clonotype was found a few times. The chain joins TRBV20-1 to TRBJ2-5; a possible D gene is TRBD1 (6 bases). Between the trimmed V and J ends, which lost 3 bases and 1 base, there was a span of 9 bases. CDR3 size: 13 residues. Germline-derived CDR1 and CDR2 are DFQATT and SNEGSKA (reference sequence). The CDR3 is CSASGQLQETQYF. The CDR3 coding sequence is TGCAGTGCTAGCGGACAGCTCCAAGAGACCCAGTACTTC.

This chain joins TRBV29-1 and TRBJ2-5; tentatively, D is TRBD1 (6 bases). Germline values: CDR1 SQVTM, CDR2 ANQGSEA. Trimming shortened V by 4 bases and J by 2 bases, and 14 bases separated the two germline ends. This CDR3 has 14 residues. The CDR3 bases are TGCAGCGTTGTGCCCGGGACATCTCAAGAGACCCAGTACTTC. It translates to CSVVPGTSQETQYF.

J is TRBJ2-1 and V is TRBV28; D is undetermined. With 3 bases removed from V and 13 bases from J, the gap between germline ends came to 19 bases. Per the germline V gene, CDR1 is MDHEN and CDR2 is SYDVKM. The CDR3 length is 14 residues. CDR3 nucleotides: TGTGCCAGCAGTTTGGGTATAGGATCGGAGACCCAGTTCTTC. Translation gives CASSLGIGSETQFF.

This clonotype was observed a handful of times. The DNA for the CDR3 is TGTGCCAGCAGTCCCGTGAGGGAGGTCTACGAGCAGTACTTC. Translating it yields CASSPVREVYEQYF. J is TRBJ2-7 and V is TRBV28, with D possibly being TRBD2 (6 bases). The CDR3 is made up of 14 amino acids. Between the trimmed V and J ends, which lost 5 bases and 3 bases, there was a span of 14 bases. Per germline, CDR1 MDHEN and CDR2 SYDVKM.

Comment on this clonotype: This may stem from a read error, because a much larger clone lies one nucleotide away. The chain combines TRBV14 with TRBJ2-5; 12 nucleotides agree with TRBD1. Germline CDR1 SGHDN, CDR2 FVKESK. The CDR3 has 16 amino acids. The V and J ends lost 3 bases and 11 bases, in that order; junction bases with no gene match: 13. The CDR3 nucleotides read TGTGCCAGCAGCCAGGGGGGACAGGGGGCCCGCGGTGAGCAGTACTTC. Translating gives CASSQGGQGARGEQYF.

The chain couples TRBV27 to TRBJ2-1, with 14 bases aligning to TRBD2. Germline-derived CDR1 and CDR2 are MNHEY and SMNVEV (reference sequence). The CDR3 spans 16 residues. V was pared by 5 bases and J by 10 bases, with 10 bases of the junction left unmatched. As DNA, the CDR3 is TGTGCCAGCAGTCAGTCGGGACTAGCGGGAGTTTACGAGCAGTTCTTC. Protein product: CASSQSGLAGVYEQFF.

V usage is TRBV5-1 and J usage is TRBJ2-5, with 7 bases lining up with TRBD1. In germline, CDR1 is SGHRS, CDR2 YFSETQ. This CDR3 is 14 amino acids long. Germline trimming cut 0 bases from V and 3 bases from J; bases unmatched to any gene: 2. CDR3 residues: CASSLDDREETQYF. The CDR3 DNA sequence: TGCGCCAGCAGCTTGGACGACAGGGAAGAGACCCAGTACTTC.

The CDR3 is CASSLDNPRHNYEQYF. CDR3 sequence (DNA): TGTGCCAGCAGCTTAGATAATCCCCGGCACAATTACGAGCAGTACTTC. This chain joins TRBV11-2 and TRBJ2-1; D unclear. The end of the DNA aligns better with TRBJ2-7, so the J call may be wrong. The germline V gene has CDR1 SGHAT and CDR2 FQNNGV. The CDR3 length is 16 residues.

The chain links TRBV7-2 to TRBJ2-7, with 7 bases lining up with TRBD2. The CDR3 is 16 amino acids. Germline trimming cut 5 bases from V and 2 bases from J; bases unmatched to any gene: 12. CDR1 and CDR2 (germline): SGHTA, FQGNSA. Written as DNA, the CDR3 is TGTGCCAGCAGCCCCAAGCCGGGGGGTTCCCCCTACGAGCAGTACTTC. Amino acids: CASSPKPGGSPYEQYF.

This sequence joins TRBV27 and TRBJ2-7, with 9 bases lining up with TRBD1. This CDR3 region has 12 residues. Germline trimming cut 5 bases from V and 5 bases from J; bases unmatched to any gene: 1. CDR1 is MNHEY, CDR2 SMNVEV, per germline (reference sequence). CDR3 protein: CASSTGGHEQYF. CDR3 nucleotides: TGTGCCAGCAGTACAGGGGGCCACGAGCAGTACTTC.

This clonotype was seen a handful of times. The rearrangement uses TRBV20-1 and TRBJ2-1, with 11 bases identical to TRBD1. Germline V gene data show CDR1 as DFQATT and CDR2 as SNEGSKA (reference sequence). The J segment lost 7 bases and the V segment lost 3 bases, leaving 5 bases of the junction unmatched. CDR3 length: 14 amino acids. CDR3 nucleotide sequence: TGCAGTGCTAGTTTGGACAGGGGGCTTAATGAGCAGTTCTTC. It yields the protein CSASLDRGLNEQFF.